The clone carrying this T cell receptor (beta chain) occurred a few times. The data originate from a study of graft-versus-host responses after intestinal transplantation. Trimming took off 4 bases at V and 10 bases at J, with 22 bases between the two ends. Looked up from germline, CDR1 is MGHRA and CDR2 is YSYEKL. The CDR3 sequence is 16 residues long. Using immunoSEQ multiplex PCR, the repertoire was profiled, and TCRdb retains in-frame clones only, with some absent. The top ten hold roughly 2.2% of the sample, which has almost 8,500 clones, over 85% seen once. The chain recombines TRBV4-1 with TRBJ1-4; a weak D match, TRBD1 (5 bases). Material: PBMCs, obtained 11 days after intestinal transplantation. This clonotype was obtained from a human patient who received an intestinal transplant, so some T cells may come from the graft donor. The CDR3 DNA reads TGCGCCAGCAGCCCCCAGGCGGGGCGCTGGCCTCTAAAACTGTTTTTT. As protein: CASSPQAGRWPLKLFF.